This T cell receptor (beta chain) was sequenced during a study of shared clonotypes between healthy human individuals. Study-wide results and limits: Rarefaction demonstrated incomplete sorted-subset sequencing despite large depth.

Naive CD8 cells were CD45RO-negative, positively selected for CCR7, excluding terminally differentiated effector memory CD45RA+ cells. Sequencing was performed with immunoSEQ multiplex PCR; in TCRdb, only in-frame clones are kept and a portion is missing. Seen here are about 2.1 million clones, around 95% observed once, and the top ten hold about 1.6%. With 3 bases removed from V and 1 base from J, the gap between germline ends came to 13 bases. The V gene's germline CDR1 is MDHEN and CDR2 SYDVKM. CDR3 size: 16 residues. Turning to this clone: What it binds is unknown.

The specimen was naive CD8+ T cells from PBMCs. The chain uses TRBV28 and TRBJ1-5, with D unclear. This TCR was recovered from a man between 18 and 35 years old in good health. Some clones in this sample may be carry-over from other donors' samples. The CDR3: CASSFWSGPSNQPQHF. CDR3 nucleotides: TGTGCCAGCAGTTTTTGGTCAGGACCCAGCAATCAGCCCCAGCATTTT.